A selection of T cell receptor beta chains follows, all from one sample in a study of T cell repertoires in cytomegalovirus infection. A single record per CDR3 protein comes from TCRdb applying MiXCR to the reads. The sample gives tens of thousands of distinct CDR3 sequences, 20% to 25% of which show up once; around 77% is in the top ten. No cognate antigen is known for these TCRs. Sequenced material: PBMCs, sequenced either directly or after in vitro stimulation (not recorded which). Receptors were obtained from a human donor in good health (CMV status not recorded). Some clones in this sample may be carry-over from other donors' samples. The CDR3 runs from the conserved cysteine through the conserved F or W. The D gene is left open where the match is weak. Rows give clone size only sometimes, using once, few, many, or a class for an expanded clone.

length | J | size | D | V | CDR3 | DNA
15 | TRBJ2-5 | NA | NA | TRBV19 | CASSPGTSYQETQYF | TGTGCCAGTAGTCCGGGGACCTCGTACCAAGAGACCCAGTACTTC
14 | TRBJ2-5 | few | TRBD1 | TRBV7-2 | CASSFGQGRETQYF | TGTGCCAGCAGCTTTGGACAGGGGCGGGAGACCCAGTACTTC
12 | TRBJ1-3 | NA | NA | TRBV20-1 | CSARQAGNTIYF | TGCAGTGCGCGCCAGGCTGGAAACACCATATATTTT
15 | TRBJ1-3 | NA | NA | TRBV2 | CASAVGPDSGNTIYF | TGTGCCAGCGCGGTAGGGCCAGACTCTGGAAACACCATATATTTT
13 | TRBJ2-3 | many | NA | TRBV7-2 | CASSLPGTDTQYF | TGTGCCAGCAGCTTACCGGGCACAGATACGCAGTATTTT
17 | TRBJ2-2 | NA | TRBD2 | TRBV7-2 | CAGSPSSGRAPTGELFF | TGTGCCGGCAGCCCCTCTAGCGGGAGGGCCCCAACCGGGGAGCTGTTTTTT
14 | TRBJ2-7 | many | NA | TRBV7-2 | CASSLPAVSYEQYF | TGTGCCAGCAGCTTACCGGCAGTCTCCTACGAGCAGTACTTC
16 | TRBJ2-5 | many | TRBD2 | TRBV7-2 | CASSLGLAGGQETQYF | TGTGCCAGCAGCCTAGGACTAGCGGGAGGTCAAGAGACCCAGTACTTC
13 | TRBJ1-2 | many | NA | TRBV19 | CASSPDSLYGYTF | TGTGCCAGTAGTCCCGACAGTCTCTATGGCTACACCTTC
13 | TRBJ2-5 | many | NA | TRBV28 | CASRLSGQETQYF | TGTGCCAGCAGACTATCGGGCCAAGAGACCCAGTACTTC
17 | TRBJ2-1 | NA | NA | TRBV6-5 | CASVPVGSGKPNNEQFF | TGTGCCAGCGTACCGGTGGGTAGCGGCAAACCTAACAATGAGCAGTTCTTC
15 | TRBJ2-7 | few | NA | TRBV7-2 | CASSSGRGGPYEQYF | TGTGCCAGCAGTAGTGGGCGCGGGGGCCCCTACGAGCAGTACTTC
13 | TRBJ1-1 | NA | NA | TRBV18 | CASSLNDYTEAFF | TGTGCCAGCTCACTGAACGACTACACTGAAGCTTTCTTT
15 | TRBJ1-3 | NA | NA | TRBV5-5 | CASSFPRYSGNTIYF | TGTGCCAGCAGCTTCCCCAGGTACTCTGGAAACACCATATATTTT
12 | TRBJ1-6 | many | NA | TRBV7-8 | CASGQNNSPLHF | TGTGCCAGCGGACAGAATAATTCACCCCTCCACTTT
13 | TRBJ1-1 | many | NA | TRBV7-6 | CASSSTVGTEAFF | TGTGCCAGCAGCTCGACAGTAGGGACTGAAGCTTTCTTT
14 | TRBJ2-7 | many | NA | TRBV7-6 | CASSLGDGGSEQYF | TGTGCCAGCAGCTTAGGGGACGGTGGGTCGGAGCAGTACTTC
14 | TRBJ2-1 | few | TRBD1 | TRBV7-9 | CASSLLEGAGEQFF | TGTGCCAGCAGCTTACTTGAGGGGGCCGGTGAGCAGTTCTTC
14 | TRBJ2-5 | NA | TRBD1 | TRBV23-1 | CAINGQGALETQYF | TGCGCCATAAATGGACAGGGGGCTTTGGAGACCCAGTACTTC
17 | TRBJ2-1 | NA | TRBD2 | TRBV20-1 | CSAYQREIIKAYNEQFF | TGCAGTGCTTACCAGCGGGAGATTATAAAGGCCTACAATGAGCAGTTCTTC
14 | TRBJ2-1 | many | NA | TRBV7-8 | CASSLGAVAGEQFF | TGTGCCAGCAGCTTAGGGGCGGTCGCCGGGGAGCAGTTCTTC
14 | TRBJ1-3 | NA | NA | TRBV30 | CAWIRSDSGNTIYF | TGTGCCTGGATACGCAGCGACTCTGGAAACACCATATATTTT
15 | TRBJ2-3 | few | TRBD1 | TRBV7-3 | CASTLTGGITDTQYF | TGTGCCAGCACCCTCACAGGGGGCATCACAGATACGCAGTATTTT
13 | TRBJ1-4 | few | NA | TRBV11-2 | CASSGQRNEKLFF | TGTGCCAGCAGCGGACAGCGTAATGAAAAACTGTTTTTT
15 | TRBJ2-1 | NA | NA | TRBV20-1 | CSAQRMGSSYNEQFF | TGCAGTGCACAGAGAATGGGGAGCTCCTACAATGAGCAGTTCTTC
14 | TRBJ2-2 | NA | NA | TRBV2 | CATNLGRDTGELFF | TGTGCCACTAATCTGGGACGAGACACCGGGGAGCTGTTTTTT
16 | TRBJ2-2 | many | TRBD2 | TRBV19 | CASSSASGRAIGELFF | TGTGCCAGTAGTTCGGCTAGCGGGAGGGCCATCGGGGAGCTGTTTTTT
14 | TRBJ2-1 | few | NA | TRBV7-9 | CASSPGGSYNEQFF | TGTGCCAGCAGCCCCGGTGGCTCCTACAATGAGCAGTTCTTC
14 | TRBJ2-7 | NA | NA | TRBV4-3 | CASSQDTSSYEQYF | TGCGCCAGCAGCCAAGATACGTCCAGCTACGAGCAGTACTTC
13 | TRBJ1-6 | few | NA | TRBV4-3 | CASSQEEDSPLHF | TGCGCCAGCAGCCAGGAGGAGGATTCACCCCTCCACTTT
13 | TRBJ2-3 | many | NA | TRBV11-2 | CASSLADARAGVF | TGTGCCAGCAGCTTAGCAGACGCCCGGGCCGGGGTTTTT
14 | TRBJ1-1 | few | TRBD1 | TRBV9 | CASSRGQGGTEAFF | TGTGCCAGCAGCCGAGGACAGGGTGGGACTGAAGCTTTCTTT
12 | TRBJ2-1 | NA | NA | TRBV12-3/TRBV12-4 | CASRFSYNEQFF | TGTGCCAGCCGGTTCAGCTACAATGAGCAGTTCTTC
14 | TRBJ2-7 | few | TRBD2 | TRBV6-5 | CASSNERETYEQYF | TGTGCCAGCAGTAATGAGCGGGAGACCTACGAGCAGTACTTC